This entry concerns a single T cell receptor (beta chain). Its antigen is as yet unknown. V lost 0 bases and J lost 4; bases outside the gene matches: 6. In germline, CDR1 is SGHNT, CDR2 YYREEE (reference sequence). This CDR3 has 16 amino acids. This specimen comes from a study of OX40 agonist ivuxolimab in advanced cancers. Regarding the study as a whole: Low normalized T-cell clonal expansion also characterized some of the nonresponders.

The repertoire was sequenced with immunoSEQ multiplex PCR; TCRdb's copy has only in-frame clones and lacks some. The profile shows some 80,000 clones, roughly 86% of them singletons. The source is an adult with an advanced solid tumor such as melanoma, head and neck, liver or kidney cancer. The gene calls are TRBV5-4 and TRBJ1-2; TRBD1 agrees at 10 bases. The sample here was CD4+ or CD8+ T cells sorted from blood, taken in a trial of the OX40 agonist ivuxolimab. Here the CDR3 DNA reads TGTGCCAGCAGCTTGGCGGGACAGGGGCAAACCTATGGCTACACCTTC. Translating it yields CASSLAGQGQTYGYTF.